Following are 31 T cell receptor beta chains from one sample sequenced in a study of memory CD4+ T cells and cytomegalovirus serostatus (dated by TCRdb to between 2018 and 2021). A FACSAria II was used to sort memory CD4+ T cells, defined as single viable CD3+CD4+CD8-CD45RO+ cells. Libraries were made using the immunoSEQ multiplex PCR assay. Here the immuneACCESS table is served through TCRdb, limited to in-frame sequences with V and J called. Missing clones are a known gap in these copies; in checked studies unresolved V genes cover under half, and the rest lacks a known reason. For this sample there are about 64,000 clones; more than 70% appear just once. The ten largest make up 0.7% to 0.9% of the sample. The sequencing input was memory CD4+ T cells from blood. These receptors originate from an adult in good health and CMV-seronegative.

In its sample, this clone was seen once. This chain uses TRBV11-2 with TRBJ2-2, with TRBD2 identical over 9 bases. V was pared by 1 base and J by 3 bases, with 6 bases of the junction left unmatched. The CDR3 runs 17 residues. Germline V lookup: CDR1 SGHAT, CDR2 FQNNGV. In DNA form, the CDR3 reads TGTGCCAGCAGCTTAGGTCCCAGCGGGGGGCACACCGGGGAGCTGTTTTTT. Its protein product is CASSLGPSGGHTGELFF.

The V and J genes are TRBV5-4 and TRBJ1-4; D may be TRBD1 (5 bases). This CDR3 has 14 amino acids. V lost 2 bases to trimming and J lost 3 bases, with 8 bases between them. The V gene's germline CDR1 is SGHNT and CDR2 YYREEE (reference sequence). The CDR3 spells CASSLKGPNEKLFF. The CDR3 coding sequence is TGTGCCAGCAGCTTAAAGGGGCCTAATGAAAAACTGTTTTTT.

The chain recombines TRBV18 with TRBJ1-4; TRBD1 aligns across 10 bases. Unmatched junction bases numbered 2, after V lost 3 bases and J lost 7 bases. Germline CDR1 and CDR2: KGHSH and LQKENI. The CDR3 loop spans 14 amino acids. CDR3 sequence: CASSPGTGVEKLFF. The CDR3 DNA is TGTGCCAGCTCACCTGGGACAGGGGTTGAAAAACTGTTTTTT.

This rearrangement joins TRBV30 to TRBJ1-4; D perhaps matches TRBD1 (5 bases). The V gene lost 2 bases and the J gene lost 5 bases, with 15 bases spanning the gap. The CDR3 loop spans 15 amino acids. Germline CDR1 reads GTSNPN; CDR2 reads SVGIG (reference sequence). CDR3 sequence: CAWSNPRASNEKLFF. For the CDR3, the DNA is TGTGCCTGGAGTAACCCCAGGGCCTCGAATGAAAAACTGTTTTTT. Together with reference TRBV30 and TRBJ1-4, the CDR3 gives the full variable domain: SQTIHQWPATLVQPVGSPLSLECTVEGTSNPNLYWYRQAAGRGLQLLFYSVGIGQISSEVPQNLSASRPQDRQFILSSKKLLLSDSGFYLCAWSNPRASNEKLFFGSGTQLSVL.

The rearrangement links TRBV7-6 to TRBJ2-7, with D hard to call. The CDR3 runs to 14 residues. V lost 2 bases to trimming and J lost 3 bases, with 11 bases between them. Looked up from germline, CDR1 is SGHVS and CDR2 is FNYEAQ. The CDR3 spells CASSLNSVSYEQYF. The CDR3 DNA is TGTGCCAGCAGCTTAAACAGCGTGAGCTACGAGCAGTACTTC.

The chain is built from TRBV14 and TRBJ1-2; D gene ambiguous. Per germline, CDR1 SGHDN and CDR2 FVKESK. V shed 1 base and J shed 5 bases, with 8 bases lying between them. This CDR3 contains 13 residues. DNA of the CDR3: TGTGCCAGCAGCCAAGTCGCCGGGTATGGCTACACCTTC. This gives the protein CASSQVAGYGYTF.

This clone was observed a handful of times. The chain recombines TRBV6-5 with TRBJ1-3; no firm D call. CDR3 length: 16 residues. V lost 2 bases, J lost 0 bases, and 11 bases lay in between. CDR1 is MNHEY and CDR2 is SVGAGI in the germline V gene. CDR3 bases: TGTGCCAGCAGTTACCGGAGAACGAGCTCTGGAAACACCATATATTTT. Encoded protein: CASSYRRTSSGNTIYF.

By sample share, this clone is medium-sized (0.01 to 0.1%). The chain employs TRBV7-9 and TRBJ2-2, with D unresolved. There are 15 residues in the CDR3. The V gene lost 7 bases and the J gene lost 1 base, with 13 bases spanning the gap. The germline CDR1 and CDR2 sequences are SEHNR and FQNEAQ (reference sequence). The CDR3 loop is CASTTLVGNTGELFF. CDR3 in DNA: TGTGCCAGCACCACTCTGGTGGGGAACACCGGGGAGCTGTTTTTT.

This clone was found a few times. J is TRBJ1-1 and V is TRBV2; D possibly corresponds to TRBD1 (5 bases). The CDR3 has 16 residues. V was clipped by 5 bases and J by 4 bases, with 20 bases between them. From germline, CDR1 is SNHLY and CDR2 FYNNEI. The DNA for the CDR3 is TGTGCCAGCAGTCCCCTTGGGATAACCGGGGGCACTGAAGCTTTCTTT. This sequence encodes CASSPLGITGGTEAFF.

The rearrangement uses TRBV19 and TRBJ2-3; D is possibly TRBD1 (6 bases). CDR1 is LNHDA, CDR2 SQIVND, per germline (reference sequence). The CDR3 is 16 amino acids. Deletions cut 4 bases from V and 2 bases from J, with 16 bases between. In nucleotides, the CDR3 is TGTGCCAGTAGTACAGGGTCAGGACAGTTCACAGATACGCAGTATTTT. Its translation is CASSTGSGQFTDTQYF.

The DNA for the CDR3 is TGCGCCAGCAGCCAAGATACGACCGGAGAGGGCTACAATGAGCAGTTCTTC. Its translation: CASSQDTTGEGYNEQFF. The V gene is TRBV4-1, the J gene TRBJ2-1; D perhaps matches TRBD2 (5 bases). The germline CDR1 and CDR2 sequences are MGHRA and YSYEKL. CDR3 length: 17 residues. V lost 0 bases and J 3 bases, leaving 15 bases between the germline ends.

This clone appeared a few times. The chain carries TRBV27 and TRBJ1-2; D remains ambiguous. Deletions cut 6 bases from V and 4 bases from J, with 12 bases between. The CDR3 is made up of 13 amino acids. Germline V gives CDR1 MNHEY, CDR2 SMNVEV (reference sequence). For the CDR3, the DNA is TGTGCCAGCAGGCCTCAGGATTCCTATGGCTACACCTTC. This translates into CASRPQDSYGYTF.

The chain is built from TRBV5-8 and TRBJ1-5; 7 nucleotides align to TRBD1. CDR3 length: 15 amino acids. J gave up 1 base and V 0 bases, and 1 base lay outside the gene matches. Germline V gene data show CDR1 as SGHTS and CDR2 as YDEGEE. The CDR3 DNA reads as TGTGCCAGCAGCTTGGGGGGACAGAGCAATCAGCCCCAGCATTTT. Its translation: CASSLGGQSNQPQHF.

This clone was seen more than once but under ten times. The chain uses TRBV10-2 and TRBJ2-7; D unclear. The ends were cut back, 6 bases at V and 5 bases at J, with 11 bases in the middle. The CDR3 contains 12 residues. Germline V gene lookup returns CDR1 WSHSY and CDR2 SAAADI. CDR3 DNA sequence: TGCGCCAGCAGGATAGGTGAGAACGAGCAGTACTTC. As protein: CASRIGENEQYF.

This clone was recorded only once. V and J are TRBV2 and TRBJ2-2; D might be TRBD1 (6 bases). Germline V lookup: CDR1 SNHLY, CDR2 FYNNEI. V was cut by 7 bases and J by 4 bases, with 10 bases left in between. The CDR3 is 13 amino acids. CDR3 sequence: CASTRTATGELFF. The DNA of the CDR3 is TGTGCCAGCACTCGGACAGCCACCGGGGAGCTGTTTTTT.

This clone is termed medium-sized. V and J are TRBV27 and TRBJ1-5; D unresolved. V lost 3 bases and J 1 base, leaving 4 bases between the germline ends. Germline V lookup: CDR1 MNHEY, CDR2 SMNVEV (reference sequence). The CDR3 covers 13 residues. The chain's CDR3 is CASSFKSNQPQHF. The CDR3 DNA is TGTGCCAGCAGTTTTAAGAGCAATCAGCCCCAGCATTTT.

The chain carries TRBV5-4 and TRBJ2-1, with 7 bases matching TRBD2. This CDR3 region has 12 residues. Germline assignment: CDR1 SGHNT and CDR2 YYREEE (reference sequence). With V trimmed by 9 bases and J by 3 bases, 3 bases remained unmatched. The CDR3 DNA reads TGTGCCACACGGGACTACTACAATGAGCAGTTCTTC. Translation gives CATRDYYNEQFF.

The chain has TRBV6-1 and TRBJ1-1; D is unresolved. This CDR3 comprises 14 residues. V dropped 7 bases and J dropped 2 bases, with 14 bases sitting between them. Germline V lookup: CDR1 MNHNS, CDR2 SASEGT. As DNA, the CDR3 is TGTGCCAGCATCATCTCCCACTCAAACACTGAAGCTTTCTTT. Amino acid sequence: CASIISHSNTEAFF.

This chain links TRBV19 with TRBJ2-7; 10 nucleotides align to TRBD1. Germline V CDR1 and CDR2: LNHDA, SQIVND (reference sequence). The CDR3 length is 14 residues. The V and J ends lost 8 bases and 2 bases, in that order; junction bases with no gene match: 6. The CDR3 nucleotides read TGTGCCAGTTCTACGGGACAGGGGACCTACGAGCAGTACTTC. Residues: CASSTGQGTYEQYF.

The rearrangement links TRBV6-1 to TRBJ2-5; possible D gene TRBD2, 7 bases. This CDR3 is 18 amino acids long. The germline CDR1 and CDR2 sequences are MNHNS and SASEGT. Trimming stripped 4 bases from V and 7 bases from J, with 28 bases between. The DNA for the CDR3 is TGTGCCAGCAGTGGTCGTGGGACAAGGGAGGGAGGAAGTTGGACCCAGTACTTC. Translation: CASSGRGTREGGSWTQYF.

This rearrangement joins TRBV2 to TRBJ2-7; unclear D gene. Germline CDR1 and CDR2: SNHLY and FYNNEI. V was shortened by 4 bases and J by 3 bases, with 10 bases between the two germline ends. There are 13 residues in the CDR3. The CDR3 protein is CASSVAIYYEQYF. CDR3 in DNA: TGTGCCAGCAGTGTGGCCATTTACTACGAGCAGTACTTC.

This CDR3 reads CASSLGGLSMNTEAFF. The CDR3 DNA sequence: TGTGCCAGCAGCTTAGGGGGACTGAGTATGAACACTGAAGCTTTCTTT. The V gene is TRBV7-2, the J gene TRBJ1-1; tentative D call: TRBD1 (5 bases). The germline V gene has CDR1 SGHTA and CDR2 FQGNSA. V lost 1 base, J lost 0 bases, and 12 bases lay in between. CDR3 size: 16 residues.

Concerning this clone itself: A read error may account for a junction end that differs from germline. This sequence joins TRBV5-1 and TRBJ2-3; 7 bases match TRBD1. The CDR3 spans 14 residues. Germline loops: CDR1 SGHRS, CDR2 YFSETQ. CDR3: CASSLDRYTDTQYF. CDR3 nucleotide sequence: TGCGCCAGCAGTTTGGACAGGTACACAGATACGCAGTATTTT.

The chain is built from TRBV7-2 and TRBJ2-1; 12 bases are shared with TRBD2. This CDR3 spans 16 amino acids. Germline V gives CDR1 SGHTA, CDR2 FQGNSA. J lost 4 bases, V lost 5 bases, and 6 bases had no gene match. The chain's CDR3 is CASSDSGTSGYNEQFF. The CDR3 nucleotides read TGTGCCAGCAGCGACTCCGGGACTAGCGGGTACAATGAGCAGTTCTTC.

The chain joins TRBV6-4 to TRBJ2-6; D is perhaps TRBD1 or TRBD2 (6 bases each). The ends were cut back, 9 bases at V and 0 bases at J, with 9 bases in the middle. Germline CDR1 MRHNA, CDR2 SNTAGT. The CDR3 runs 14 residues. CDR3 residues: CASKGGSGANVLTF. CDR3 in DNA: TGTGCCAGTAAGGGGGGCTCTGGGGCCAACGTCCTGACTTTC.

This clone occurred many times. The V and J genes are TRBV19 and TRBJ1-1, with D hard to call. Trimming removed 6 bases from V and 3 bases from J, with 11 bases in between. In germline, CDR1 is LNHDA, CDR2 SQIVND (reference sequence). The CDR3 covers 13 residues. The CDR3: CASRFEEDTEAFF. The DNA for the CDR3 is TGTGCCAGTAGATTCGAGGAGGACACTGAAGCTTTCTTT.

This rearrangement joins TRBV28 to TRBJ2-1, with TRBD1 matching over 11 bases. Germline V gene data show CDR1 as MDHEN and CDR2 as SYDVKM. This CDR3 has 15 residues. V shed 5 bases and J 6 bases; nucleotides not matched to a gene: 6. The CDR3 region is CASSPGTGGRNEQFF. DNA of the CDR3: TGTGCCAGCAGTCCCGGGACAGGGGGACGCAATGAGCAGTTCTTC. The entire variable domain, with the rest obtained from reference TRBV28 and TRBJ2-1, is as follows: DVKVTQSSRYLVKRTGEKVFLECVQDMDHENMFWYRQDPGLGLRLIYFSYDVKMKEKGDIPEGYSVSREKKERFSLILESASTNQTSMYLCASSPGTGGRNEQFFGPGTRLTVL.

CDR3 residues: CASSLQGALSQPQHF. DNA for the CDR3: TGTGCCAGCAGCTTACAGGGGGCTCTCTCTCAGCCCCAGCATTTT. V gene TRBV27 combines with J gene TRBJ1-5; 9 bases are shared with TRBD1. V dropped 6 bases and J dropped 6; count of bases not matched to a gene: 9. The CDR3 is made up of 15 amino acids. CDR1 is MNHEY, CDR2 SMNVEV, per germline (reference sequence).

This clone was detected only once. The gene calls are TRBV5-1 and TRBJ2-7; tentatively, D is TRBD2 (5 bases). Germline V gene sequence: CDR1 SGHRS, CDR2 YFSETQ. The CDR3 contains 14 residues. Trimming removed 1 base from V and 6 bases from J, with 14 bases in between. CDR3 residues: CASSLSGENLEQYF. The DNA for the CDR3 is TGCGCCAGCAGCTTGAGTGGGGAGAACCTCGAGCAGTACTTC.

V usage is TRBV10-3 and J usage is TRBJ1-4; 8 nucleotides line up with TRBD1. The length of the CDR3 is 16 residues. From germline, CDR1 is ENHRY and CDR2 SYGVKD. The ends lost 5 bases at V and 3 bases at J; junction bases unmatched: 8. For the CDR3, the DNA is TGTGCCATCAGTCCAGCCGAGGGACAGGCTAATGAAAAACTGTTTTTT. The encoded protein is CAISPAEGQANEKLFF.

CDR3 in amino acids: CASSPRQGTPEETQYF. In DNA, the CDR3 is TGTGCCAGCAGCCCCCGACAGGGGACCCCCGAAGAGACCCAGTACTTC. V gene TRBV9 combines with J gene TRBJ2-5, with 8 bases fitting TRBD1. The CDR3 contains 16 residues. Germline trimming cut 4 bases from V and 3 bases from J; bases unmatched to any gene: 11. The V gene's germline CDR1 is SGDLS and CDR2 YYNGEE.